The present entry profiles one T cell receptor beta chain with its context. Germline V gene data show CDR1 as SGDLS and CDR2 as YYNGEE. V was pared by 3 bases and J by 2 bases, with 4 bases of the junction left unmatched. This CDR3 has 15 residues. This sample is drawn from a study of early T cells in non-severe SARS-CoV-2 infection. Molecules of cDNA were individually given unique molecular identifiers that were attached to them. A single record per CDR3 protein comes from TCRdb applying MiXCR to the 5' RACE reads. This table holds tens of thousands of distinct CDR3 sequences, about 15% found once. Sequencing was performed on whole blood, taken at baseline. The sequence was obtained from an adult who was a healthcare worker with PCR-confirmed SARS-CoV-2 infection or an uninfected control (not recorded which). The chain joins TRBV9 to TRBJ2-7; 11 bases align to TRBD2. The CDR3 here is CASSAGTSGTYEQYF. CDR3 bases: TGTGCCAGCAGCGCCGGGACTAGCGGTACCTACGAGCAGTACTTC.